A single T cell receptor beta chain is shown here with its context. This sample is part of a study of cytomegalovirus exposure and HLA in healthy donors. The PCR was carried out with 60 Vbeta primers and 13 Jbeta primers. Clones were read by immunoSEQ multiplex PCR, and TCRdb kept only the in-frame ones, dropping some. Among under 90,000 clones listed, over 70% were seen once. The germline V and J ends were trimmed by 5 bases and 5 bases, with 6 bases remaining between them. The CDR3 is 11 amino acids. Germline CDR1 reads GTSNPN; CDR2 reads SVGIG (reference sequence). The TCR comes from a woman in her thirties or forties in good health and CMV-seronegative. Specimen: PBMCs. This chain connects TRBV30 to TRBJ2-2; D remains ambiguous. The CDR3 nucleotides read TGTGCCTGGCAATCAACCGGGGAGCTGTTTTTT. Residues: CAWQSTGELFF.